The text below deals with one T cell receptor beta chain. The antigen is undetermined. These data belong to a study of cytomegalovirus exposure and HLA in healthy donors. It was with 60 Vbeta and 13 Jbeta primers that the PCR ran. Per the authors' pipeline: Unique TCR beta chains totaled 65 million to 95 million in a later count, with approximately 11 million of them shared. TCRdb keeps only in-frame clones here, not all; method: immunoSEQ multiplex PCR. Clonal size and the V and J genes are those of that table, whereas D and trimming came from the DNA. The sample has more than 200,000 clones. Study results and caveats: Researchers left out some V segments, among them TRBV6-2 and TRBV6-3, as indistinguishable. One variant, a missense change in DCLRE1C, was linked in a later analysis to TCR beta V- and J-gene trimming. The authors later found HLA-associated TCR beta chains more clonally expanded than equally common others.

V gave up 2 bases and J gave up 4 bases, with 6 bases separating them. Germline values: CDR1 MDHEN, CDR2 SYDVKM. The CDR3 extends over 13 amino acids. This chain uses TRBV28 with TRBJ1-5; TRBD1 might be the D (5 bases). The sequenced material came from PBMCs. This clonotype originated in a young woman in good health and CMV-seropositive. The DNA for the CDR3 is TGTGCCAGCAGTTTAGCAGGGAATCAGCCCCAGCATTTT. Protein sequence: CASSLAGNQPQHF.